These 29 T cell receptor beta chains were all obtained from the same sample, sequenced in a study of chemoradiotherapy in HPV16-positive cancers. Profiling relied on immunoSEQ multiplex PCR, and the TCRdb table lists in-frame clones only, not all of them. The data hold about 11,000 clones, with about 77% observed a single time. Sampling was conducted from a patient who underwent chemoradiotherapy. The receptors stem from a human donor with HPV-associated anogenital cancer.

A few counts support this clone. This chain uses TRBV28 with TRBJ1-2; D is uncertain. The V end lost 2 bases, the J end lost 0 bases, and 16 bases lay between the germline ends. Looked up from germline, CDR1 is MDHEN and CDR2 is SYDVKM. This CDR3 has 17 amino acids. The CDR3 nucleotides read TGTGCCAGCAGTTTAGTGAGCAGGACGAGGGCTAACTATGGCTACACCTTC. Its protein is CASSLVSRTRANYGYTF.

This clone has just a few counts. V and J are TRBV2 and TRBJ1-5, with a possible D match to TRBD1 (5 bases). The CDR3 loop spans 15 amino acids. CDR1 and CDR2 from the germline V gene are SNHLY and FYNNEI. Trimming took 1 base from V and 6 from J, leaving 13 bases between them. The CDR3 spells CASSEESGAAQPQHF. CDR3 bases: TGTGCCAGCAGTGAAGAAAGTGGGGCTGCTCAGCCCCAGCATTTT.

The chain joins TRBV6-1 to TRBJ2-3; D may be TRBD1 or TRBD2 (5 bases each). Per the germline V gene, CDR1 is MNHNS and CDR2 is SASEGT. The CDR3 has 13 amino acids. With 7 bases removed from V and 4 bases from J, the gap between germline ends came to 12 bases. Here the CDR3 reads CASTQVGADTQYF. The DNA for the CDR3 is TGTGCCAGCACCCAAGTGGGGGCAGATACGCAGTATTTT.

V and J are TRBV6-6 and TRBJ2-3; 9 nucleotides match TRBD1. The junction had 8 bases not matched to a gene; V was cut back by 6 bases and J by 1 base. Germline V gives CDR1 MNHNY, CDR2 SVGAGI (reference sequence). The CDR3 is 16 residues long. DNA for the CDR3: TGTGCCAGCAGGAGACAGGGGGTGAGTCGCACAGATACGCAGTATTTT. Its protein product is CASRRQGVSRTDTQYF.

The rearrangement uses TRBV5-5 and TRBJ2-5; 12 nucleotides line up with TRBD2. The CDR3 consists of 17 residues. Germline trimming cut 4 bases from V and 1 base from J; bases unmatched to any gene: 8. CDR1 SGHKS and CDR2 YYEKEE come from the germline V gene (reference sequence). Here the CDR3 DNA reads TGTGCCAGCAGCCAAAATGGACTAGCGGGGTTCCAAGAGACCCAGTACTTC. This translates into CASSQNGLAGFQETQYF.

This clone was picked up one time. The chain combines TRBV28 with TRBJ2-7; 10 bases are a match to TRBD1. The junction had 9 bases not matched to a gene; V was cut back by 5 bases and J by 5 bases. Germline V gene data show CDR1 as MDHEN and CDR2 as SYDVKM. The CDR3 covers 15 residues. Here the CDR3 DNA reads TGTGCCAGCAGTCCTTGGGACAGGGGTACCCACGAGCAGTACTTC. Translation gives CASSPWDRGTHEQYF. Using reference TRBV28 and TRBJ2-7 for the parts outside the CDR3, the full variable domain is DVKVTQSSRYLVKRTGEKVFLECVQDMDHENMFWYRQDPGLGLRLIYFSYDVKMKEKGDIPEGYSVSREKKERFSLILESASTNQTSMYLCASSPWDRGTHEQYFGPGTRLTVT.

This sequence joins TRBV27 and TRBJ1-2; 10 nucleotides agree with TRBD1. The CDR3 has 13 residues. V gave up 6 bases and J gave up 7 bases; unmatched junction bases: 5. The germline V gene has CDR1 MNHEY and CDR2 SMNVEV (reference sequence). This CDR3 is CASSSTGGAGYTF. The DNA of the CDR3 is TGTGCCAGCAGCTCGACAGGGGGCGCTGGCTACACCTTC.

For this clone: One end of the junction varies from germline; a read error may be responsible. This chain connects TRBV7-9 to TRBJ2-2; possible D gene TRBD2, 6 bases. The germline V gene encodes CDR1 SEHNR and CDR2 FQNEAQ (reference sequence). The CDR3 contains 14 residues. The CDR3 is CASSIASVTGELFF. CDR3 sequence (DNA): TGTGCCAGCAGCATAGCTAGCGTCACCGGGGAGCTGTTTTTT.

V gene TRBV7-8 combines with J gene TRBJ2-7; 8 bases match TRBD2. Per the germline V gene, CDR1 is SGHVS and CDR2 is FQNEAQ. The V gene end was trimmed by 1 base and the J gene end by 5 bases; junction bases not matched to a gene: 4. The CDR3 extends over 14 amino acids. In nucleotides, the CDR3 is TGTGCCAGCAGCTTAGTCCCGGGGGGGCACGAGCAGTACTTC. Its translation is CASSLVPGGHEQYF. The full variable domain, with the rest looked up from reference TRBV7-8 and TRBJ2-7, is GAGVSQSPRYKVAKRGQDVALRCDPISGHVSLFWYQQALGQGPEFLTYFQNEAQLDKSGLPSDRFFAERPEGSVSTLKIQRTQQEDSAVYLCASSLVPGGHEQYFGPGTRLTVT.

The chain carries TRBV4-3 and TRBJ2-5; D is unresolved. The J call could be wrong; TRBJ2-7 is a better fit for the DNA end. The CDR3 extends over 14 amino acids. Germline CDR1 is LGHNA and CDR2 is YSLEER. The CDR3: CASSQELVSVEQYF. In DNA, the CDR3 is TGCGCCAGCAGCCAAGAATTAGTCAGCGTCGAGCAGTACTTC.

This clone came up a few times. CDR3 region: CASSPPDSYGYTF. The CDR3 DNA follows: TGTGCCAGCTCACCACCGGACAGCTATGGCTACACCTTC. V and J are TRBV18 and TRBJ1-2; tentatively, D is TRBD1 (6 bases). Trimming took off 0 bases at V and 4 bases at J, with 6 bases between the two ends. The CDR3 covers 13 residues. Looked up from germline, CDR1 is KGHSH and CDR2 is LQKENI.

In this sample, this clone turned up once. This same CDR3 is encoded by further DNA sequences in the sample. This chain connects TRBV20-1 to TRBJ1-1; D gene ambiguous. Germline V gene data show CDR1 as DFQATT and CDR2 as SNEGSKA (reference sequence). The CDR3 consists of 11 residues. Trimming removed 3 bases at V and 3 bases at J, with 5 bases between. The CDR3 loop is CSASGYTEAFF. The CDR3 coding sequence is TGCAGTGCTAGCGGGTACACTGAAGCTTTCTTT.

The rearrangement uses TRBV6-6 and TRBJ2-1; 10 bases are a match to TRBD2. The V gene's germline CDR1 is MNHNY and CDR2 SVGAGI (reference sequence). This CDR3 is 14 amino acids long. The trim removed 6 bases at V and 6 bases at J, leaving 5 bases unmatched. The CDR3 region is CASRAGGRSNEQFF. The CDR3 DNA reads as TGTGCCAGCAGAGCGGGGGGGCGGAGCAATGAGCAGTTCTTC.

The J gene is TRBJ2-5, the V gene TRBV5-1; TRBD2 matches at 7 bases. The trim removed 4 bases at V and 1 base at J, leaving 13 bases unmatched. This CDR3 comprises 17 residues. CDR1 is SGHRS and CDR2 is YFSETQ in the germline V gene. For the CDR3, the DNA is TGCGCCAGCAGCCCGAGAACTAGAACTAGCGTCCAAGAGACCCAGTACTTC. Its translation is CASSPRTRTSVQETQYF.

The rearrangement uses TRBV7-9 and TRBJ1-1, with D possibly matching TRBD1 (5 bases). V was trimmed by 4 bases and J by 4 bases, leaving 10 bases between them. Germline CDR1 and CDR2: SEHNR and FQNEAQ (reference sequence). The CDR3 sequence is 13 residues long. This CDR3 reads CASSSLRGTEAFF. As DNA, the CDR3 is TGTGCCAGCAGCTCCCTAAGGGGCACTGAAGCTTTCTTT.

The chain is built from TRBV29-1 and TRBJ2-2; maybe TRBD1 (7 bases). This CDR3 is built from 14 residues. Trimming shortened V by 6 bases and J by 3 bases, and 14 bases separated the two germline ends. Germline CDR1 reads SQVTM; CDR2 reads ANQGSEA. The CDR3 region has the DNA TGCAGCGTCATCAGGGGGGTCGACACCGGGGAGCTGTTTTTT. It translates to CSVIRGVDTGELFF.

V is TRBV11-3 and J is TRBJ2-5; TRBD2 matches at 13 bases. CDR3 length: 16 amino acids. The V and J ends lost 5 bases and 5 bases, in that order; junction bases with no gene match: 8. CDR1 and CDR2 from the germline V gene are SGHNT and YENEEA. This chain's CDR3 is CASSATSGGAGETQYF. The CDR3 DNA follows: TGTGCCAGCAGCGCTACTAGCGGGGGGGCAGGGGAGACCCAGTACTTC.

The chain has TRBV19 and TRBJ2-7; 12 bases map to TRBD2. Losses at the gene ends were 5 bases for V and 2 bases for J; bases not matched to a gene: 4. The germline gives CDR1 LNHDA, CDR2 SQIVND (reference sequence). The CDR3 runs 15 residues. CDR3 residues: CASSDGLAGTYEQYF. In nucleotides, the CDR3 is TGTGCCAGTAGTGACGGACTAGCGGGGACCTACGAGCAGTACTTC.

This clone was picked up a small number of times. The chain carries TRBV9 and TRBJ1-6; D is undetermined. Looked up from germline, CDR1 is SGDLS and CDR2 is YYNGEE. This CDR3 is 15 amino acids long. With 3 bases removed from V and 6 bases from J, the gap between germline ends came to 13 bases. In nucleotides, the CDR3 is TGTGCCAGCAGCGACCGTGCGGCTTTTAATTCACCCCTCCACTTT. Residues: CASSDRAAFNSPLHF.

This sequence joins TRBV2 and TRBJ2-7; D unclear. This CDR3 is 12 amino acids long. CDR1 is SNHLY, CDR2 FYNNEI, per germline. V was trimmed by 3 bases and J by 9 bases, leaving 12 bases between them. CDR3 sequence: CASSEAQHGQYF. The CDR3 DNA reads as TGTGCCAGCAGTGAGGCGCAGCATGGGCAGTACTTC.

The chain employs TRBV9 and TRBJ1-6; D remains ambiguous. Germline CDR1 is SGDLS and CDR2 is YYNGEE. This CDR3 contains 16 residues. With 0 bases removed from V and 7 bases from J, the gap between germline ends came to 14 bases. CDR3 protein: CASSVAAGPLNSPLHF. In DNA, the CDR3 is TGTGCCAGCAGCGTAGCAGCAGGCCCTCTCAATTCACCCCTCCACTTT.

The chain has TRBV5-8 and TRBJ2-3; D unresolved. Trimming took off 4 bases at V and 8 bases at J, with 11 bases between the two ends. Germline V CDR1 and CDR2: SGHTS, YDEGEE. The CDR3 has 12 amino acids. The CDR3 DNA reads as TGTGCCAGCAGCCTGAGACGCGGTACGCAGTATTTT. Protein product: CASSLRRGTQYF.

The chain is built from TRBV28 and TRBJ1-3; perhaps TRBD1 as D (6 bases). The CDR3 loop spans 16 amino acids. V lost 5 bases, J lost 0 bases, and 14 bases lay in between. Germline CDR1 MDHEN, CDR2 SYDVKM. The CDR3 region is CASSLDRLLSGNTIYF. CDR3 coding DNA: TGTGCCAGCAGTCTCGACAGGTTACTCTCTGGAAACACCATATATTTT.

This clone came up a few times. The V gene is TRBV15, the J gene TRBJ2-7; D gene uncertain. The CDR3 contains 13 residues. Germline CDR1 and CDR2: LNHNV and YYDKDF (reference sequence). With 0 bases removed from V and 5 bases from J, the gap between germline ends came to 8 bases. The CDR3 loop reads CATSRDKGDEQYF. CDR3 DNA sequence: TGTGCCACCAGCAGAGATAAGGGTGACGAGCAGTACTTC.

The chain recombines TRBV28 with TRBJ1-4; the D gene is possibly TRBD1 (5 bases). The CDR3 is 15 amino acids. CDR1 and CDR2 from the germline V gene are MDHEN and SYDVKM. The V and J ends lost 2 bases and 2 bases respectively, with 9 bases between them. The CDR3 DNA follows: TGTGCCAGCAGTTTAAGGGGCGGGACTAATGAAAAACTGTTTTTT. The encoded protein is CASSLRGGTNEKLFF.

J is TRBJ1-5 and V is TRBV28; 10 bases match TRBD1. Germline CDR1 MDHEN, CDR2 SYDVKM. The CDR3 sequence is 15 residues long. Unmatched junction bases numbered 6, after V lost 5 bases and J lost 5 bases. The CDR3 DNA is TGTGCCAGCAGTCGCTGGACAGGGGGGGATCAGCCCCAGCATTTT. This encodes CASSRWTGGDQPQHF.

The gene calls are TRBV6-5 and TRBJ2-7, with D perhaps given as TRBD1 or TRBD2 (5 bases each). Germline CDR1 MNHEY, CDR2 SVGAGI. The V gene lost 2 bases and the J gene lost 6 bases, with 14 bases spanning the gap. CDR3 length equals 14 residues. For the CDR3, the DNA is TGTGCCAGCAGTTACCGGGACGGACCCCCCGAGCAGTACTTC. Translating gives CASSYRDGPPEQYF.

The CDR3 region has the DNA TGTGCCAGCAGACTACGGGAGATTAGCAATCAGCCCCAGCATTTT. This sequence encodes CASRLREISNQPQHF. The chain links TRBV6-5 to TRBJ1-5; D gene ambiguous. CDR3 length: 15 residues. Germline CDR1 and CDR2: MNHEY and SVGAGI. The ends were cut back, 6 bases at V and 0 bases at J, with 12 bases in the middle.

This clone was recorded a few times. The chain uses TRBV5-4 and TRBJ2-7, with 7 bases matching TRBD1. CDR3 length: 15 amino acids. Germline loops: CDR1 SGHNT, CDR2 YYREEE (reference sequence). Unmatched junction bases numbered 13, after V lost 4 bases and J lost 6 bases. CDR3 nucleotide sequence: TGTGCCAGCAGCACCAAGACAGGGAGATCTTCCGAGCAGTACTTC. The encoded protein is CASSTKTGRSSEQYF.